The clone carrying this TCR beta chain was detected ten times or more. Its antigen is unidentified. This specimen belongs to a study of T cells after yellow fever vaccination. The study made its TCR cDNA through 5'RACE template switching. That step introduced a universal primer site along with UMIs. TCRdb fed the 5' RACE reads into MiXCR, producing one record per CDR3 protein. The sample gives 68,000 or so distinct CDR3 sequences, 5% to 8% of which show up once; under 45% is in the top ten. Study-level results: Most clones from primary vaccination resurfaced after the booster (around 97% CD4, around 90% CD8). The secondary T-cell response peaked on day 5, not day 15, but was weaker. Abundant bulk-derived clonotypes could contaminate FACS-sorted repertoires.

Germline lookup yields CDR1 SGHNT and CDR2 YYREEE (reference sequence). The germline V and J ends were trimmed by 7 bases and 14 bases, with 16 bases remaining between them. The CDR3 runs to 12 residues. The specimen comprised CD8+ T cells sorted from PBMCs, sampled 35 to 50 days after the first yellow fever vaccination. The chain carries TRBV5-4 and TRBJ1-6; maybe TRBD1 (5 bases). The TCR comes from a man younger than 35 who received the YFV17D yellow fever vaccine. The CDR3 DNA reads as TGTGCCAGCCGGGACCCGGGGAGAGCCCTCCACTTT. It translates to CASRDPGRALHF. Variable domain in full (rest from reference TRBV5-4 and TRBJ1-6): ETGVTQSPTHLIKTRGQQVTLRCSSQSGHNTVSWYQQALGQGPQFIFQYYREEENGRGNFPPRFSGLQFPNYSSELNVNALELDDSALYLCASRDPGRALHFGNGTRLTVT.